A selection of T cell receptor beta chains follows, all from one sample in a study of shared clonotypes between healthy human individuals. The data were produced by immunoSEQ multiplex PCR, yet TCRdb's version contains in-frame clones alone and is incomplete. Here the sample spans about a million clones, approximately 68% being singletons. The sample consisted of memory CD4+ T cells sorted from blood. These receptors came from a man between 18 and 29 years old in good health. The CDR3 runs from the conserved cysteine through the conserved F or W.

v_gene	j_gene	CDR3aa
TRBV6-5	TRBJ2-5	CASSYGGWETQYF
TRBV9	TRBJ2-5	CASSAFPGLAEETQYF
TRBV5-1	TRBJ1-2	CASSLYPGSYGYTF
TRBV19	TRBJ2-3	CASRVGVTDTQYF
TRBV4-1	TRBJ2-1	CASSQPQRGRGEQFF
TRBV4-1	TRBJ1-5	CASSQENRAPSQPQHF
TRBV6-1	TRBJ2-7	CASGTRGTPRYEQYF
TRBV27	TRBJ1-5	CASSPRSNQPQHF
TRBV27	TRBJ2-7	CASSLSWGVQYF
TRBV11-1	TRBJ2-3	CASSSTSGGLTDTQYF
TRBV5-4	TRBJ2-7	CASTALRGGGEQYF
TRBV27	TRBJ2-2	CASSRQGTLSGELFF
TRBV27	TRBJ2-1	CASSLHNEQFF
TRBV27	TRBJ2-1	CASSPGLEPRGEQFF